The text below deals with one TCR beta chain. Its antigen is unknown. The sample originates from a study of OX40 agonist ivuxolimab in advanced cancers. The wider study: Subjects had a mean age of about 65 years, with a range of roughly 23 to 79; about 83% were male.

Produced via immunoSEQ multiplex PCR; TCRdb's table is partial and in-frame only. Among tens of thousands of clones listed, approximately 80% were seen once. General study points: On average, CD8+ T cells showed a greater number of expanded clones than CD4+.

This specimen consisted of CD4+ or CD8+ T cells sorted from blood, obtained in a trial of the OX40 agonist ivuxolimab. This TCR came from an adult with an advanced solid tumor such as melanoma, head and neck, liver or kidney cancer.

Here the CDR3 reads CSVPQAASRQSPQYF. The DNA for the CDR3 is TGCAGCGTTCCTCAGGCCGCGTCCAGGCAGAGTCCGCAGTATTTT. V is TRBV29-1 and J is TRBJ2-3; D gene uncertain. The CDR3 spans 15 residues. Trimming cost V 5 bases and J 10 bases, with 25 bases left between them. Germline-derived CDR1 and CDR2 are SQVTM and ANQGSEA.